Listed below are T cell receptor beta chains from one sample, sequenced in a study of cytomegalovirus exposure and HLA in healthy donors. Sequencing was performed with immunoSEQ multiplex PCR; in TCRdb, only in-frame clones are kept and a portion is missing. The data contain about 140,000 clones, around 85% of them singletons. Sequencing was performed on PBMCs. The receptors shown here come from a young man in good health and CMV-seronegative. CDR3s include the opening cysteine and the closing phenylalanine or tryptophan. Not all rows give a size; the values are once, few, many and, for expanded clones, a class.

v_gene: TRBV6-6; abundance: once; CDR3aa: CASSYSYIRPYTIYF
v_gene: TRBV28; abundance: once; CDR3aa: CASSSPIVSYEQYF
v_gene: TRBV6-6; abundance: -; CDR3aa: CASSRTGHQPQHF
v_gene: TRBV29-1; abundance: few; CDR3aa: CSVLAEFAFEQFF
v_gene: TRBV4-2; abundance: -; CDR3aa: CASSQDRTGVVGELFF
v_gene: TRBV30; abundance: -; CDR3aa: CAWSSHPRNFAAYNEQFF
v_gene: TRBV18; abundance: -; CDR3aa: CASSPGSTGEAFF
v_gene: TRBV28; abundance: -; CDR3aa: CASKTGTAAGDEQYF
v_gene: TRBV19; abundance: few; CDR3aa: CASTTRRGETGELFF
v_gene: TRBV5-1; abundance: -; CDR3aa: CASSPGTASTDTQYF
v_gene: TRBV7-9; abundance: -; CDR3aa: CASSLSGRLNEKLFF
v_gene: TRBV5-1; abundance: -; CDR3aa: CASSLWGQGATEAFF
v_gene: TRBV28; abundance: few; CDR3aa: CASRDRPGQGSYEQYF
v_gene: TRBV7-9; abundance: -; CDR3aa: CASSTPGTANNEQFF
v_gene: TRBV27; abundance: -; CDR3aa: CASSLEGIAGGYQPQHF
v_gene: TRBV11-1; abundance: -; CDR3aa: CASSLVEGGHYEQYF
v_gene: TRBV27; abundance: -; CDR3aa: CASSFSYAYEQYF
v_gene: TRBV7-6; abundance: -; CDR3aa: CASSLNRDQETQYF
v_gene: TRBV6-5; abundance: -; CDR3aa: CASTPPGSLKNEQYF
v_gene: TRBV12-5; abundance: -; CDR3aa: CASGTGTDREAGYTF
v_gene: TRBV4-1; abundance: once; CDR3aa: CASSQPTGKNTEAFF
v_gene: TRBV6-6; abundance: -; CDR3aa: CASTRTLHNTDTQYF
v_gene: TRBV5-8; abundance: -; CDR3aa: CASSPGTHYGYTF
v_gene: TRBV7-2; abundance: -; CDR3aa: CASSTTPGDTEAFF
v_gene: TRBV28; abundance: -; CDR3aa: CASSPYYEQYF
v_gene: TRBV5-4; abundance: -; CDR3aa: CASSRPGSGELFF